This TCR beta chain was retrieved from a study of type 1 regulatory T cells. Study-wide background: T-allo10 is a Tr1-enriched, alloantigen-specific CD4 T cell product made in vitro.

This clonotype is labeled medium-sized. One entry per CDR3 protein, called by TCRdb with MiXCR from the reads. This table has about 19,000 distinct CDR3 sequences, roughly 10% appearing once. The germline V gene has CDR1 LGHDT and CDR2 YNNKEL (reference sequence). V lost 1 base and J 10 bases, leaving 14 bases between the germline ends. CDR3 size: 14 residues. This receptor was obtained from a human donor in good health. Sequencing input: CD4+ T cells, either the whole sample or a sorted fraction (not recorded which). J is TRBJ2-4 and V is TRBV3-1; the D gene could be TRBD1 or TRBD2 (5 bases each). The CDR3 reads CASSQVSGLGIQYF. In nucleotides, the CDR3 is TGTGCCAGCAGCCAAGTGTCGGGGCTCGGAATTCAGTACTTC.